Shown below are 23 T cell receptor beta chains from a single sample sequenced in a study of blood T cell repertoires in COVID-19. Clones were read by immunoSEQ multiplex PCR, and TCRdb kept only the in-frame ones, dropping some. The data show 77,000 or so clones, more than 80% seen once. The sample taken for sequencing was peripheral blood. The source is a man older than 75 with acute or convalescent COVID-19.

The CDR3 is CASSLDGLWNTEAFF. Here the CDR3 DNA reads TGCGCCAGCAGCTTGGACGGACTCTGGAACACTGAAGCTTTCTTT. The rearrangement uses TRBV5-1 and TRBJ1-1; the D is unclear. V gave up 0 bases and J gave up 1 base, with 10 bases separating them. The CDR3 runs 15 residues. In germline, CDR1 is SGHRS, CDR2 YFSETQ.

The rearrangement uses TRBV21-1 and TRBJ2-7; TRBD1, as called in the table, went unchecked against the DNA. TRBV21-1 is given as a pseudogene. The CDR3 contains 14 residues. The CDR3 DNA reads as TGTGCCAGCAGCAAAGAATCGCAGGGCACCGAGCAGTACTTC. It codes for CASSKESQGTEQYF.

V gene TRBV19 combines with J gene TRBJ1-5; 9 bases fit TRBD1. Trimming removed 11 bases from V and 1 base from J; junction bases left unmatched: 6. CDR3 length equals 14 residues. CDR1 is LNHDA and CDR2 is SQIVND in the germline V gene (reference sequence). The CDR3, as DNA: TGTGCCGGATACAGGGGGCCGAGCAATCAGCCCCAGCATTTT. It codes for CAGYRGPSNQPQHF. The full variable domain, in which reference TRBV19 and TRBJ1-5 provide the parts outside the CDR3, is DGGITQSPKYLFRKEGQNVTLSCEQNLNHDAMYWYRQDPGQGLRLIYYSQIVNDFQKGDIAEGYSVSREKKESFPLTVTSAQKNPTAFYLCAGYRGPSNQPQHFGDGTRLSIL.

The chain uses TRBV5-1 and TRBJ2-3, with D perhaps matching TRBD2 (5 bases). V was clipped by 4 bases and J by 0 bases, with 6 bases between them. Germline V gene data show CDR1 as SGHRS and CDR2 as YFSETQ. The CDR3 consists of 13 residues. The DNA of the CDR3 is TGCGCCAGCAGCAGGACTAGCACAGATACGCAGTATTTT. This translates into CASSRTSTDTQYF.

The V call is TRBV28, the J call TRBJ2-7; D is perhaps TRBD1 (6 bases). Trimming stripped 5 bases from V and 2 bases from J, with 16 bases between. The CDR3 spans 15 residues. CDR1 is MDHEN, CDR2 SYDVKM, per germline. The CDR3 protein is CASSQSGTRTYEQYF. The CDR3 coding sequence is TGTGCCAGCAGTCAGTCCGGGACAAGGACCTACGAGCAGTACTTC.

The chain carries TRBV6-4 and TRBJ2-2; TRBD1 aligns across 8 bases. Germline CDR1 and CDR2: MRHNA and SNTAGT. The CDR3 covers 15 residues. V lost 3 bases, J lost 3 bases, and 3 bases stayed unmatched. The CDR3 nucleotides read TGTGCCAGCAGTGAGCAGGGGGCATACACCGGGGAGCTGTTTTTT. Translated: CASSEQGAYTGELFF.

V is TRBV4-3 and J is TRBJ1-6; no definite D call. This CDR3 is built from 15 residues. Trimming removed 0 bases at V and 10 bases at J, with 13 bases between. In germline, CDR1 is LGHNA, CDR2 YSLEER. This chain's CDR3 is CASSQDILGRSPLHF. The DNA of the CDR3 is TGCGCCAGCAGCCAAGATATTCTCGGGAGGTCACCCCTCCACTTT.

This chain uses TRBV28 with TRBJ1-3; 8 bases agree with TRBD1. The V gene end was trimmed by 5 bases and the J gene end by 3 bases; junction bases not matched to a gene: 6. The germline CDR1 and CDR2 sequences are MDHEN and SYDVKM. This CDR3 has 15 amino acids. The CDR3 reads CASSPTGVRGNTIYF. CDR3 DNA sequence: TGTGCCAGCAGTCCGACAGGGGTTCGTGGAAACACCATATATTTT. Complete variable domain (other parts from reference TRBV28 and TRBJ1-3): DVKVTQSSRYLVKRTGEKVFLECVQDMDHENMFWYRQDPGLGLRLIYFSYDVKMKEKGDIPEGYSVSREKKERFSLILESASTNQTSMYLCASSPTGVRGNTIYFGEGSWLTVV.

This clone has a single count. The rearrangement joins TRBV18 to TRBJ1-2; 7 nucleotides agree with TRBD1. The CDR3 sequence is 16 residues long. Germline V lookup: CDR1 KGHSH, CDR2 LQKENI. V was clipped by 5 bases and J by 4 bases; unmatched bases: 13. CDR3 DNA sequence: TGTGCCAGCTCAGAGACAGGGTCGTGGATAGGCTATGGCTACACCTTC. Translation: CASSETGSWIGYGYTF. The whole variable domain, remainder taken from reference TRBV18 and TRBJ1-2, is NAGVMQNPRHLVRRRGQEARLRCSPMKGHSHVYWYRQLPEEGLKFMVYLQKENIIDESGMPKERFSAEFPKEGPSILRIQQVVRGDSAAYFCASSETGSWIGYGYTFGSGTRLTVV.

The chain couples TRBV6-2 or TRBV6-3 to TRBJ2-5; 10 bases fit TRBD1. The V and J ends lost 4 bases and 0 bases, in that order; junction bases with no gene match: 2. Looked up from germline, CDR1 is MNHEY and CDR2 is SVGEGT. This CDR3 is built from 15 residues. CDR3 loop: CASSWTGGDQETQYF. The DNA for the CDR3 is TGTGCCAGCAGTTGGACAGGGGGGGACCAAGAGACCCAGTACTTC.

V gene TRBV5-6 combines with J gene TRBJ2-4; D uncertain. There are 16 residues in the CDR3. Per germline, CDR1 SGHDT and CDR2 YYEEEE. Trimming pared 0 bases from V and 1 base from J, leaving 11 bases between. This CDR3 is CASSLDPLSAKNIQYF. The CDR3 DNA follows: TGTGCCAGCAGCTTGGACCCACTCTCCGCCAAAAACATTCAGTACTTC.

V is TRBV4-2 and J is TRBJ1-2, with 7 bases aligning to TRBD1. The CDR3 contains 15 residues. Germline trimming cut 2 bases from V and 2 bases from J; bases unmatched to any gene: 5. CDR1 and CDR2 (germline): LGHNA, YNFKEQ. For the CDR3, the DNA is TGTGCCAGCAGCCAACAACCGGGACAGAACTATGGCTACACCTTC. It encodes CASSQQPGQNYGYTF.

V and J are TRBV10-1 and TRBJ2-4, with unresolved D. V was cut by 5 bases and J by 7 bases, with 15 bases left in between. CDR3 length: 14 amino acids. CDR1 is WNHNN and CDR2 is SYGVQD in the germline V gene (reference sequence). The CDR3: CASSPGFGGNIQYF. The CDR3 DNA reads as TGCGCCAGCAGTCCCGGGTTTGGTGGGAACATTCAGTACTTC.

V usage is TRBV10-3 and J usage is TRBJ2-3; 8 nucleotides match TRBD2. V shed 6 bases, J shed 0 bases, and the junction held 11 bases outside the gene matches. Per germline, CDR1 ENHRY and CDR2 SYGVKD. The CDR3 is 17 residues long. The chain's CDR3 is CAIRGGTRTPSTDTQYF. CDR3 DNA: TGTGCCATCAGGGGAGGGACTAGAACCCCTAGCACAGATACGCAGTATTTT.

The chain couples TRBV7-3 to TRBJ2-1; the match to TRBD2 covers 10 bases. CDR1 SGHTA and CDR2 FQGTGA come from the germline V gene. The CDR3 is 16 amino acids. The trim removed 3 bases at V and 8 bases at J, leaving 10 bases unmatched. CDR3 residues: CASSLGSGGPRDEQFF. CDR3 nucleotide sequence: TGTGCCAGCAGCTTGGGTAGCGGGGGGCCCCGCGATGAGCAGTTCTTC.

V is TRBV11-2 and J is TRBJ1-2; TRBD1 might be the D (5 bases). Trimming took 5 bases from V and 3 from J, leaving 10 bases between them. The CDR3 runs 13 residues. Germline V gene sequence: CDR1 SGHAT, CDR2 FQNNGV. The CDR3 region is CASSVQVDYGYTF. CDR3 nucleotides: TGTGCCAGCAGCGTACAGGTAGACTATGGCTACACCTTC.

The chain uses TRBV28 and TRBJ2-7; a weak D match, TRBD1 (6 bases). Germline V gene lookup returns CDR1 MDHEN and CDR2 SYDVKM. The CDR3 runs 15 residues. V was pared by 4 bases and J by 3 bases, with 16 bases between. Here the CDR3 DNA reads TGTGCCAGCAGTTCAGGACAGAGCTTTTACTACGAGCAGTACTTC. This sequence encodes CASSSGQSFYYEQYF.

The J gene is TRBJ1-3, the V gene TRBV7-2; weak D call: TRBD1 (5 bases). The ends were cut back, 6 bases at V and 4 bases at J, with 13 bases in the middle. From germline, CDR1 is SGHTA and CDR2 FQGNSA. CDR3 size: 14 residues. CDR3 amino acids: CASRFAGDGNTIYF. For the CDR3, the DNA is TGTGCCAGCAGATTCGCGGGGGACGGAAACACCATATATTTT.

This clone was seen a few times. The chain has TRBV19 and TRBJ2-3; D not certain. The ends were cut back, 6 bases at V and 2 bases at J, with 15 bases in the middle. The CDR3 runs to 15 residues. Germline V gives CDR1 LNHDA, CDR2 SQIVND (reference sequence). The CDR3 is CASSYEYLFTDTQYF. CDR3 nucleotide sequence: TGTGCCAGTAGCTATGAATACTTATTCACAGATACGCAGTATTTT.

The chain employs TRBV5-6 and TRBJ2-2; TRBD2 agrees at 7 bases. Germline V CDR1 and CDR2: SGHDT, YYEEEE. Losses at the gene ends were 6 bases for V and 6 bases for J; bases not matched to a gene: 8. The CDR3 is 14 amino acids. Here the CDR3 DNA reads TGTGCCAGCACCGGAGGGAGGGGCGCCGGGGAGCTGTTTTTT. This codes for CASTGGRGAGELFF.

The chain combines TRBV4-3 with TRBJ2-5; the D gene is possibly TRBD1 (5 bases). Germline CDR1 reads LGHNA; CDR2 reads YSLEER. The CDR3 consists of 16 residues. Trimming took off 0 bases at V and 5 bases at J, with 16 bases between the two ends. In DNA, the CDR3 is TGCGCCAGCAGCCAAGATAAGGGGCAGTTTGGGGAGACCCAGTACTTC. Amino acid sequence: CASSQDKGQFGETQYF.

The rearrangement uses TRBV5-6 and TRBJ2-7, with TRBD2 matching 7 bases. The CDR3 totals 15 residues. The germline CDR1 and CDR2 sequences are SGHDT and YYEEEE. V gave up 4 bases and J gave up 0 bases; unmatched junction bases: 7. DNA of the CDR3: TGTGCCAGCAGCCCGATAGCGGGTAGCTCCTACGAGCAGTACTTC. Protein product: CASSPIAGSSYEQYF.

V and J are TRBV27 and TRBJ1-2, with 9 bases fitting TRBD1. This CDR3 has 15 amino acids. V lost 5 bases and J lost 4; bases outside the gene matches: 8. The germline V gene has CDR1 MNHEY and CDR2 SMNVEV (reference sequence). The CDR3 protein is CASSPGTGIGYGYTF. For the CDR3, the DNA is TGTGCCAGCAGTCCAGGGACAGGGATAGGCTATGGCTACACCTTC.